This T cell receptor (beta chain) appears in the sequencing data of a study of glioma-infiltrating T cells. With regard to this clonotype: Its specificity is unknown.

Amplification of TCR alpha and beta CDR3 regions from RNA used iRepertoire nested multiplex PCR. Input was about 85-400 ng of tissue mRNA or PBMC total RNA. Each CDR3 protein gets one entry after TCRdb re-called the multiplex PCR reads with MiXCR. The top ten hold 12% to 15% of the sample, which has 100,000 to 150,000 distinct CDR3 sequences, less than 30% seen once. General study findings and limits: Above-expected tissue-blood divergence occurred in all gliomas, most in low-grade ones. CDR3 overlap between tissue and blood was very small.

CDR3 length equals 13 residues. The V end was cut by 3 bases, the J end by 0 bases, with 3 bases between. Germline loops: CDR1 MDHEN, CDR2 SYDVKM. The genes are TRBV28 and TRBJ2-1; D not certain. The TCR originated in a human donor with low-grade glioma or glioblastoma, undergoing nonglioma brain surgery, or in good health (not recorded which). What was sequenced was glioma tissue, nonneoplastic brain tissue, or PBMCs (not recorded which). CDR3 region: CASSFSSYNEQFF. CDR3 nucleotides: TGTGCCAGCAGTTTTAGCTCCTACAATGAGCAGTTCTTC.